This T cell receptor (beta chain) was identified during a study of identical twins (dated by TCRdb to 2015 to 2016). With regard to the full study: TCR alpha and beta repertoires from monozygotic twins, unrelated adults of various ages and cord blood were deep-sequenced to test whether fetal clonotypes persist. Replicate twin experiments were performed at different times using different library preparation protocols to rule out contamination.

Only healthy Caucasian donors were included. About this clonotype: This receptor's antigen is unknown. The sample holds no much larger clone one base away, and base qualities are not on file.

From the germline V gene (reference sequence), CDR1 is DFQATT and CDR2 is SNEGSKA. The CDR3 runs 14 amino acids, cysteine and phenylalanine included. Only the CDR3 DNA stays, 42 bases, in frame from base 1. Library construction relied on 5' RACE. Sequencing was performed on an Illumina HiSeq 2000. Template switching added a universal primer binding site, and the final cDNA carried a unique molecular identifier that allowed TCR cDNA molecules to be counted accurately. Specific primers in the conserved constant-segment region were used to synthesize first-strand cDNA for TCR alpha and beta chains. To control for contamination, every cDNA library was double barcoded, receiving both a SMART-Mk sample barcode and Illumina barcodes. TruSeq adapter sequences and Illumina sample barcodes were added in two successive PCR steps. The TCR alpha and beta cDNA libraries were sequenced on the Illumina HiSeq platform using custom primers. Processing in the source paper ran as follows. Raw reads were processed with MiGEC to extract unique molecular identifiers, and MiXCR was used to determine CDR3 positions. Recombination models were inferred per individual with the repgenHMM and IGoR tools using an EM algorithm. The analysis of shared clonotypes was done with the tcR package in R, with sharing normalized by the product of cloneset sizes. Out-of-frame nonproductive sequences were analyzed to study raw recombination free of thymic and clonal selection effects. TCRdb's own reprocessing of the public reads used fastp at Q25 and MiXCR and kept productive beta chains. For every CDR3 protein sequence, its rows merge into one entry that carries the most common genes and DNA. It is TCRdb's table, rather than the study itself, that gives the V and J calls and clone size. This sample gives around 1.7 million distinct CDR3 sequences in total; more than 30% of them show up just once. The ten biggest clones cover about 0.25% of the sample.

The paper as a whole reports these results and caveats: In monozygotic twins, out-of-frame TCR alpha sharing was systematically underestimated by recombination models, although the models agreed with sharing between unrelated individuals. Invariant T cells such as MAIT and iNKT could partly confound zero-insertion analyses, although diverse VJ usage argued against such confounding for most clonotypes. Abundant cord blood beta clonotypes had fewer insertions, young adult naive repertoires showed a similar but weaker trend, and memory repertoires showed no such trend. In beta out-of-frame sequences, excess twin sharing was weaker, because having fewer shared sequences lowered the signal-to-noise ratio. Compared with coincidental sharing between unrelated individuals, out-of-frame TCR alpha sequences shared between twins had an excess of sequences with low generation probability. Because the same donors could not be followed over many years, the conclusions depended on cross-sectional statistical analysis.

Sequenced sample: cord blood. This sequence was found in a newborn girl in good health. This sequence uses TRBV20-1 and TRBJ2-4; the D call is tentative, TRBD1 or TRBD2, as each matches 6 bases. The J call may be faulty, since TRBJ2-7 better matches the DNA end. The nucleotide sequence reads TGCAGTGCCCAGACAGGTTGGAGGGGTAGCGAGCAGTACTTC. This encodes CSAQTGWRGSEQYF.